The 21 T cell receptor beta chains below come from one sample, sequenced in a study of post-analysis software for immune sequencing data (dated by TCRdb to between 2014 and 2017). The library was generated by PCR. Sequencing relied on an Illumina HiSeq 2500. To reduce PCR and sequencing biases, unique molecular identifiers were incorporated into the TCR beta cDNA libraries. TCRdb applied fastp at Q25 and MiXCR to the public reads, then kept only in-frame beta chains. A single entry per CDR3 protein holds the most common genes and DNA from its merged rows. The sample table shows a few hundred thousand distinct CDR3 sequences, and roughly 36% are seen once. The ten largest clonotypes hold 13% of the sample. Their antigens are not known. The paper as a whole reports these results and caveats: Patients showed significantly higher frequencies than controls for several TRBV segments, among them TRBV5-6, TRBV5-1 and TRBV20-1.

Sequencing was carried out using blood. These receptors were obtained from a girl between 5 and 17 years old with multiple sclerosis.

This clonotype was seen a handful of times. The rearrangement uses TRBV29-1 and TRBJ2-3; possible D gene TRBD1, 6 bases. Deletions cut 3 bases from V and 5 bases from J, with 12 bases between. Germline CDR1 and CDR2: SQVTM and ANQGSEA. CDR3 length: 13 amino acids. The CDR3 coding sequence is TGCAGCGTTGAGGGACATTTCAAAGATACGCAGTATTTT. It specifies CSVEGHFKDTQYF.

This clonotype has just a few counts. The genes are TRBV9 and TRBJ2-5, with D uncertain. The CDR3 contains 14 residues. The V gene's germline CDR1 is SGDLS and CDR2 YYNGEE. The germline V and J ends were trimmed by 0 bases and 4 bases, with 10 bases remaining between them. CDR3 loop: CASSVVSMGETQYF. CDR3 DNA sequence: TGTGCCAGCAGCGTAGTCAGCATGGGAGAGACCCAGTACTTC.

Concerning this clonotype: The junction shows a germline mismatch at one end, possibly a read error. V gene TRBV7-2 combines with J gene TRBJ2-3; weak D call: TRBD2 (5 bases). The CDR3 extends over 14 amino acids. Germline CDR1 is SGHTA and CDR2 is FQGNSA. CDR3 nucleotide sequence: TGTGCCAGCAGCTTAGTTGCGATGGGAGATATGCAGTATTTT. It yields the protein CASSLVAMGDMQYF.

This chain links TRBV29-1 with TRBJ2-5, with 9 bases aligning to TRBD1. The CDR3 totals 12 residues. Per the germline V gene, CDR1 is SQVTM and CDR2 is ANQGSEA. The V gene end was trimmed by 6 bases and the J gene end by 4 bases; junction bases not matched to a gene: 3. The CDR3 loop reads CSVGGQGETQYF. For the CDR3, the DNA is TGCAGCGTGGGGGGACAGGGAGAGACCCAGTACTTC.

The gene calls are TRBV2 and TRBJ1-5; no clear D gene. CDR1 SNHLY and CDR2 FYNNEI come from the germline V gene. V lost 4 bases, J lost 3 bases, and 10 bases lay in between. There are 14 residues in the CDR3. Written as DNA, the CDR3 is TGTGCCAGCAGTGTAACAAGAAACAATCAGCCCCAGCATTTT. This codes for CASSVTRNNQPQHF.

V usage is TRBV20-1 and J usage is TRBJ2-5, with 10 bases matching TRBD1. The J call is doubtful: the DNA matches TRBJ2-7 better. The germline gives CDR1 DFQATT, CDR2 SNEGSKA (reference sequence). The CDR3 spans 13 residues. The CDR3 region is CSARGTGGGEQYF. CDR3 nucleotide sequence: TGCAGTGCTAGAGGGACAGGGGGAGGCGAGCAGTACTTC.

The CDR3 sequence: CASSQNGGGAGTDTQYF. Written as DNA, the CDR3 is TGTGCCAGCAGTCAAAACGGCGGGGGGGCCGGTACAGATACGCAGTATTTT. The chain has TRBV7-2 and TRBJ2-3; TRBD2 agrees at 9 bases. V lost 6 bases and J lost 3; bases outside the gene matches: 13. The CDR3 has 17 amino acids. Germline V CDR1 and CDR2: SGHTA, FQGNSA.

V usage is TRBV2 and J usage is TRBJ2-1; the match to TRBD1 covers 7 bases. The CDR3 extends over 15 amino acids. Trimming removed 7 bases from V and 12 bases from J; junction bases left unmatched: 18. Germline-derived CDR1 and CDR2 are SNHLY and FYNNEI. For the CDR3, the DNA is TGTGCCAGCAACAAGGGACAGACGTTGAGGGGGCTGCAGTTCTTC. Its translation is CASNKGQTLRGLQFF. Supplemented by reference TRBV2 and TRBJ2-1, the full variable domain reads EPEVTQTPSHQVTQMGQEVILRCVPISNHLYFYWYRQILGQKVEFLVSFYNNEISEKSEIFDDQFSVERPDGSNFTLKIRSTKLEDSAMYFCASNKGQTLRGLQFFGPGTRLTVL.

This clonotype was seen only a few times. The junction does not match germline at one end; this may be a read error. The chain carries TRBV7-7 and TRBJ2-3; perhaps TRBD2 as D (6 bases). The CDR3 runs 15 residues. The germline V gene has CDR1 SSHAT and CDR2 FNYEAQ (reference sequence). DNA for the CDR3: TGTGCTAGCAGCTTAGCGGCCGGATCCACAGATACGCAGTATTTT. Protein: CASSLAAGSTDTQYF. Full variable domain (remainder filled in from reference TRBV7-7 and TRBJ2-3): GAGVSQSPRYKVTKRGQDVTLRCDPISSHATLYWYQQALGQGPEFLTYFNYEAQPDKSGLPSDRFSAERPEGSISTLTIQRTEQRDSAMYRCASSLAAGSTDTQYFGPGTRLTVL.

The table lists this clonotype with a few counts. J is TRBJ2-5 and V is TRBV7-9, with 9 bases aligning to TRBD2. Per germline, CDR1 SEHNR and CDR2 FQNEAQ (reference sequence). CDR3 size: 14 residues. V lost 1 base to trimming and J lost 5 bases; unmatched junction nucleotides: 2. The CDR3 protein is CASSLVAGVETQYF. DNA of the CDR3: TGTGCCAGCAGCTTAGTAGCGGGGGTGGAGACCCAGTACTTC.

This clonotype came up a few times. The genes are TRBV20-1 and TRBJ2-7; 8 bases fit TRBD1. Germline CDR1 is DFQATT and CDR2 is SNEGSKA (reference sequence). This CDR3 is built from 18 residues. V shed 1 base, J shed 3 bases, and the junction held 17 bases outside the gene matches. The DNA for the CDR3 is TGCAGTGCTAGAGTTACAGGACAGGGTGGGATAAGGGGCTACGAGCAGTACTTC. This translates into CSARVTGQGGIRGYEQYF.

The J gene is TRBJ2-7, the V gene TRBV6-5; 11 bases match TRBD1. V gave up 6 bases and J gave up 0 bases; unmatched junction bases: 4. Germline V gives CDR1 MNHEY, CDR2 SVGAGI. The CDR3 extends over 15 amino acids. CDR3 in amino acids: CASRRGQGDSYEQYF. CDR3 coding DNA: TGTGCCAGCAGACGGGGACAGGGGGACTCCTACGAGCAGTACTTC.

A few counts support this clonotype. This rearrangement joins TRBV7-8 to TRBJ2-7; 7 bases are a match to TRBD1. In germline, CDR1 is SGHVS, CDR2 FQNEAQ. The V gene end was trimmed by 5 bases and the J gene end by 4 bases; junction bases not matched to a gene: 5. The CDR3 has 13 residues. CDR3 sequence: CASSQPRGYEQYF. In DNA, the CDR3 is TGTGCCAGCAGCCAGCCCAGGGGGTACGAGCAGTACTTC.

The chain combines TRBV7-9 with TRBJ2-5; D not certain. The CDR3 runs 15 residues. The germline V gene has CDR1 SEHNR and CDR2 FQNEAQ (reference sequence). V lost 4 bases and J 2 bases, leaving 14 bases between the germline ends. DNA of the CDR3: TGTGCCAGCAGCTATAGCCTCGGACGACAAGAGACCCAGTACTTC. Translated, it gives CASSYSLGRQETQYF.

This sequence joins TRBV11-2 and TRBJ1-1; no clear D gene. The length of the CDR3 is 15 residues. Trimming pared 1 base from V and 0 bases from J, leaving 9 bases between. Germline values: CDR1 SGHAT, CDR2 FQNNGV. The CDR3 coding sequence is TGTGCCAGCAGCTTAGGTCTAGGGCTGAACACTGAAGCTTTCTTT. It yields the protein CASSLGLGLNTEAFF.

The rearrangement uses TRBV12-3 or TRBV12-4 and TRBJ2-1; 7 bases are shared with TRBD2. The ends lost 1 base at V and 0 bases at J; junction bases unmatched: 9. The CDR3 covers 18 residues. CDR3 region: CASSLEAGFPSSYNEQFF. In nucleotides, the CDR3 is TGTGCCAGCAGTTTAGAAGCGGGGTTTCCCAGCTCCTACAATGAGCAGTTCTTC.

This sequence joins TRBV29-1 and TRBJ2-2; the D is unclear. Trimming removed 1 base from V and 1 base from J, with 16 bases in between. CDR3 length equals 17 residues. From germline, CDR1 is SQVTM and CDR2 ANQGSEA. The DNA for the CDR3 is TGCAGCGTTGAAGGCCCCAGGACGGACGAGAACACCGGGGAGCTGTTTTTT. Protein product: CSVEGPRTDENTGELFF.

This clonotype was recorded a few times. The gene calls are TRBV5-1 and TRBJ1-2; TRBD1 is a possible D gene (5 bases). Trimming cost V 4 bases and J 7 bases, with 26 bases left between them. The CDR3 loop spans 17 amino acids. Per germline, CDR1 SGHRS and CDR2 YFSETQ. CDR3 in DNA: TGCGCCAGCAGCCCTCCTTTAACGGGGCATGAGGGCGCTGGCTACACCTTC. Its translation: CASSPPLTGHEGAGYTF.

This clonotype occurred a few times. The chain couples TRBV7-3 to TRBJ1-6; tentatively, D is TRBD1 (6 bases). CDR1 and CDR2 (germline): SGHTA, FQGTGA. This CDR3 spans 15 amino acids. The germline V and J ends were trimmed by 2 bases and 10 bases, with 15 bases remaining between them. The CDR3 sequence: CASSLAQGENSPLHF. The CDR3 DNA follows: TGTGCCAGCAGCTTAGCACAGGGAGAGAACTCACCCCTCCACTTT.

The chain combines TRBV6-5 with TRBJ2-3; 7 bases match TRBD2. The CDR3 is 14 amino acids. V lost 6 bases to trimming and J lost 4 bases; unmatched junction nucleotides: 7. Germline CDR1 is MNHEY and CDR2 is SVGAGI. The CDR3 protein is CASRLGGRADTQYF. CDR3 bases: TGTGCCAGCAGGCTAGGAGGGAGGGCAGATACGCAGTATTTT.

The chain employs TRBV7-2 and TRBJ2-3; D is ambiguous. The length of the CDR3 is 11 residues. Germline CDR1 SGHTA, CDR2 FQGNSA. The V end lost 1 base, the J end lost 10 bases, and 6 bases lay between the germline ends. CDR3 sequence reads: CASSLGGPQYF. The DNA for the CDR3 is TGTGCCAGCAGCTTAGGAGGCCCGCAGTATTTT.